The clone carrying this T cell receptor (beta chain) was seen at least ten times. Its target is not known. TCRdb re-analysed the reads in MiXCR, keeping a single row per CDR3 protein. The sample shows 100,000 or so distinct CDR3 sequences, roughly a quarter of them seen only once. This entry belongs to a study of T cell repertoires in cytomegalovirus infection. Study at large: Indicated by public TCR beta signatures were CMV infection and matching HLA type.

This CDR3 has 14 residues. In germline, CDR1 is MDHEN, CDR2 SYDVKM. Germline trimming cut 2 bases from V and 5 bases from J; bases unmatched to any gene: 3. Whole-study results and caveats: Adding up the frequency of public TCR beta families identified people who carried CMV plus the relevant HLA. Across the ex vivo response, the dominant clonotypes were HLA-C-restricted CMV-specific TCR beta clonotypes.

V is TRBV28 and J is TRBJ1-5; the match to TRBD1 covers 7 bases. This receptor was obtained from a human donor in good health (CMV status not recorded). Some clones in this sample may be carry-over from other donors' samples. The sample was CD8+ T cells from PBMCs. The CDR3 bases are TGTGCCAGCAGTTTAGGCACAGGGGATCAGCCCCAGCATTTT. Translating gives CASSLGTGDQPQHF.